This TCR beta chain was captured in a study of CD8 T cells in Susac syndrome. Random-hexamer reverse transcription was applied to roughly 0.5 to 1 ug RNA. The TCR beta CDR3 was amplified by immunoSEQ multiplex PCR across 54 Vbeta, 13 Jbeta. TCRdb processed the immunoSEQ multiplex PCR reads anew with MiXCR; each CDR3 protein has one entry. This table has around 45,000 distinct CDR3 sequences, nearly 95% appearing once. V gave up 2 bases and J gave up 9 bases; unmatched junction bases: 4. CDR3 length: 15 residues. Germline-derived CDR1 and CDR2 are SGDLS and YYNGEE. This TCR derives from a human donor in good health. Sequences were obtained from CD8+ T cells from PBMCs. This chain uses TRBV9 with TRBJ2-1; 14 nucleotides align to TRBD2. The CDR3 protein is CASSVGTSGSSEQFF. The CDR3 DNA is TGTGCCAGCAGCGTTGGGACTAGCGGGAGTAGTGAGCAGTTCTTC.